Following are 22 T cell receptor beta chains from one sample sequenced in a study of control samples from healthy donors and cancer patients. Clones were sequenced by immunoSEQ multiplex PCR, and TCRdb holds only the in-frame ones, with some missing. This table holds some 100,000 clones, 70% to 90% found once. Source material: blood. Every receptor here comes from a man between 25 and 39 years old in good health.

The genes are TRBV19 and TRBJ1-3; D is possibly TRBD1 (6 bases). There are 15 residues in the CDR3. Germline CDR1 and CDR2: LNHDA and SQIVND (reference sequence). Deletions cut 5 bases from V and 0 bases from J, with 11 bases between. The CDR3: CASSATGSSGNTIYF. Here the CDR3 DNA reads TGTGCCAGTAGTGCGACAGGCAGCTCTGGAAACACCATATATTTT. The complete variable domain, with remaining parts taken from reference TRBV19 and TRBJ1-3, reads DGGITQSPKYLFRKEGQNVTLSCEQNLNHDAMYWYRQDPGQGLRLIYYSQIVNDFQKGDIAEGYSVSREKKESFPLTVTSAQKNPTAFYLCASSATGSSGNTIYFGEGSWLTVV.

V usage is TRBV19 and J usage is TRBJ2-1, with D perhaps matching TRBD2 (5 bases). The V gene's germline CDR1 is LNHDA and CDR2 SQIVND (reference sequence). Trimming took off 7 bases at V and 6 bases at J, with 19 bases between the two ends. The CDR3 covers 15 residues. CDR3 region: CASNGVESGPNEQFF. Written as DNA, the CDR3 is TGTGCCAGTAATGGGGTAGAGAGCGGCCCCAATGAGCAGTTCTTC.

V gene TRBV18 combines with J gene TRBJ1-3; D not resolved. CDR1 is KGHSH, CDR2 LQKENI, per germline. The CDR3 length is 11 residues. The V and J ends lost 2 bases and 8 bases respectively, with 4 bases between them. This CDR3 reads CASSPDDTIYF. The CDR3, as DNA: TGTGCCAGCTCACCAGACGACACCATATATTTT.

V and J are TRBV12-3 or TRBV12-4 and TRBJ2-3, with D unclear. The CDR3 has 11 amino acids. Trimming removed 6 bases at V and 8 bases at J, with 9 bases between. CDR3 sequence reads: CASSPSITQYF. The CDR3, as DNA: TGTGCCAGCAGCCCCTCTATTACGCAGTATTTT.

The V gene is TRBV5-1, the J gene TRBJ2-7; 9 bases match TRBD1. V gave up 4 bases and J gave up 3 bases; unmatched junction bases: 5. Germline values: CDR1 SGHRS, CDR2 YFSETQ. This CDR3 has 14 residues. CDR3 amino acids: CASSVRQGVYEQYF. CDR3 DNA sequence: TGCGCCAGCAGCGTTAGACAGGGGGTCTACGAGCAGTACTTC.

The chain uses TRBV20-1 and TRBJ2-1; D gene unclear. Trimming took 2 bases from V and 1 from J, leaving 0 bases between them. Germline V gives CDR1 DFQATT, CDR2 SNEGSKA (reference sequence). The CDR3 length is 11 residues. The CDR3 DNA reads TGCAGTGCTAGATCCTACAATGAGCAGTTCTTC. It codes for CSARSYNEQFF.

The V and J genes are TRBV5-6 and TRBJ1-1; D is unresolved. CDR1 is SGHDT and CDR2 is YYEEEE in the germline V gene. V lost 4 bases, J lost 0 bases, and 10 bases lay in between. The CDR3 contains 14 residues. CDR3 nucleotide sequence: TGTGCCAGCAGCCGCCGACTCCTGAACACTGAAGCTTTCTTT. It encodes CASSRRLLNTEAFF.

The chain uses TRBV7-2 and TRBJ1-2; D is possibly TRBD1 (6 bases). CDR1 is SGHTA and CDR2 is FQGNSA in the germline V gene. This CDR3 spans 15 amino acids. The germline V and J ends were trimmed by 1 base and 3 bases, with 12 bases remaining between them. The CDR3 DNA is TGTGCCAGCAGCTTAGTGGGGGGGCAGGACTATGGCTACACCTTC. Its protein product is CASSLVGGQDYGYTF.

The chain is built from TRBV12-5 and TRBJ1-1; unclear D gene. The germline V and J ends were trimmed by 5 bases and 7 bases, with 20 bases remaining between them. Germline-derived CDR1 and CDR2 are LGHNT and FRNRAP. This CDR3 region has 15 residues. As DNA, the CDR3 is TGTGCTAGTGGTAGGAACCAACCCTCACTCGATGAAGCTTTCTTT. Protein: CASGRNQPSLDEAFF.

J is TRBJ2-1 and V is TRBV12-5, with TRBD2 matching over 12 bases. Germline V lookup: CDR1 LGHNT, CDR2 FRNRAP. Trimming at V came to 4 bases and at J to 8 bases, leaving 6 bases not matched to a gene. The CDR3 has 15 residues. CDR3 DNA: TGTGCTAGTGGTTCCCTAGCGGGAGGGCCGGATGAGCAGTTCTTC. As protein: CASGSLAGGPDEQFF.

The V and J genes are TRBV11-2 and TRBJ1-4; D is unresolved. The V end was cut by 9 bases, the J end by 7 bases, with 15 bases between. The CDR3 is 13 residues long. Germline V CDR1 and CDR2: SGHAT, FQNNGV. DNA of the CDR3: TGTGCCAGTGGAGGGTACCTAAGTGAAAAACTGTTTTTT. Residues: CASGGYLSEKLFF.

The chain couples TRBV20-1 to TRBJ1-3; D gene ambiguous. V was cut by 4 bases and J by 4 bases, with 5 bases left in between. There are 11 residues in the CDR3. Per germline, CDR1 DFQATT and CDR2 SNEGSKA (reference sequence). Here the CDR3 reads CSAILGNTIYF. CDR3 nucleotide sequence: TGCAGTGCTATCCTAGGAAACACCATATATTTT.

The chain joins TRBV11-2 to TRBJ2-1; 7 bases are a match to TRBD1. This CDR3 comprises 15 residues. V trimming: 0 bases; J trimming: 5 bases; junction bases outside the gene matches: 4. The germline CDR1 and CDR2 sequences are SGHAT and FQNNGV. The CDR3 is CASSLDGTVHNEQFF. The DNA of the CDR3 is TGTGCCAGCAGCTTAGACGGGACAGTCCACAATGAGCAGTTCTTC.

This rearrangement joins TRBV5-1 to TRBJ2-6, with 9 positions matching TRBD1. Trimming cost V 4 bases and J 0 bases; bases outside gene matches: 5. This CDR3 region has 17 residues. Germline CDR1 is SGHRS and CDR2 is YFSETQ. Here the CDR3 reads CASSATGGNSGANVLTF. The CDR3, as DNA: TGCGCCAGCAGCGCGACAGGGGGGAACTCTGGGGCCAACGTCCTGACTTTC.

CDR3 bases: TGTGCCTGGAGTGTCGGGACAGCACCTAAAAGGGGCGGCTACACCTTC. It codes for CAWSVGTAPKRGGYTF. J is TRBJ1-2 and V is TRBV30; TRBD1 agrees at 7 bases. The germline gives CDR1 GTSNPN, CDR2 SVGIG (reference sequence). This CDR3 is 16 amino acids long. V lost 0 bases to trimming and J lost 8 bases; unmatched junction nucleotides: 15.

The chain uses TRBV7-9 and TRBJ1-2; possible D gene TRBD1, 5 bases. The CDR3 length is 17 residues. Between the trimmed V and J ends, which lost 1 base and 4 bases, there was a span of 19 bases. Germline CDR1 reads SEHNR; CDR2 reads FQNEAQ (reference sequence). The CDR3, as DNA: TGTGCCAGCAGCTTAGAGGGGTCCGACCTTTGGGGCTATGGCTACACCTTC. Amino acid sequence: CASSLEGSDLWGYGYTF.

This clone has a count of ten or more. The V and J genes are TRBV27 and TRBJ1-2; TRBD1 aligns across 7 bases. Germline CDR1 MNHEY, CDR2 SMNVEV (reference sequence). The V gene end was trimmed by 5 bases and the J gene end by 2 bases; junction bases not matched to a gene: 8. This CDR3 is built from 15 residues. The CDR3 DNA reads TGTGCCAGCAGTGACGGGACAGCCAGAAACTATGGCTACACCTTC. This encodes CASSDGTARNYGYTF.

The chain combines TRBV5-6 with TRBJ2-7, with a tentative D call TRBD1 (5 bases). V lost 1 base and J 4 bases, leaving 12 bases between the germline ends. Germline V gene lookup returns CDR1 SGHDT and CDR2 YYEEEE. The CDR3 loop spans 14 amino acids. CDR3 DNA: TGTGCCAGCAGCTTGACCCCGACAGTATACGAGCAGTACTTC. Translated: CASSLTPTVYEQYF.

The chain combines TRBV18 with TRBJ2-1; TRBD2 matches 9 bases. The germline gives CDR1 KGHSH, CDR2 LQKENI. V lost 6 bases and J lost 7; bases outside the gene matches: 10. This CDR3 region has 15 residues. CDR3 loop: CASSQPGLAINEQFF. CDR3 DNA sequence: TGTGCCAGCTCGCAGCCGGGACTAGCAATAAATGAGCAGTTCTTC. Combining the CDR3 with reference TRBV18 and TRBJ2-1 gives the whole variable domain NAGVMQNPRHLVRRRGQEARLRCSPMKGHSHVYWYRQLPEEGLKFMVYLQKENIIDESGMPKERFSAEFPKEGPSILRIQQVVRGDSAAYFCASSQPGLAINEQFFGPGTRLTVL.

This clone was seen a handful of times. This chain joins TRBV14 and TRBJ2-1, with 7 bases matching TRBD2. This CDR3 has 16 amino acids. Trimming took 5 bases from V and 6 from J; bases not matched to a gene: 13. Germline V lookup: CDR1 SGHDN, CDR2 FVKESK. The CDR3 loop is CASSGRSDPGGNEQFF. CDR3 sequence (DNA): TGTGCCAGCAGCGGACGTTCGGACCCGGGGGGCAATGAGCAGTTCTTC.

The chain links TRBV12-3 or TRBV12-4 to TRBJ1-2; D unclear. The CDR3 has 13 residues. The ends were cut back, 6 bases at V and 6 bases at J, with 14 bases in the middle. This chain's CDR3 is CASRIRNWDGYTF. The DNA of the CDR3 is TGTGCCAGCAGAATTCGAAACTGGGATGGCTACACCTTC.

The rearrangement uses TRBV12-3 or TRBV12-4 and TRBJ2-7; unclear D gene. Trimming removed 1 base at V and 6 bases at J, with 7 bases between. The CDR3 runs 12 residues. The CDR3 bases are TGTGCCAGCAGTTTAGACACGAGCGAGCAGTACTTC. Its translation: CASSLDTSEQYF.